The rows below give T cell receptor beta chains drawn from one sample of a study of spatial heterogeneity in lung cancer. TCRdb re-called the 5' RACE reads with MiXCR, one entry per CDR3 protein. Here the sample spans 45,000 or so distinct CDR3 sequences, around 11% being singletons. Sequenced here: PBMCs, sampled at surgery. The origin of the receptors is a female donor with early-stage non-small cell lung cancer. The CDR3 runs from the conserved cysteine through the conserved F or W. A D gene is named only where the DNA matches it firmly.

D,V,CDR3
TRBD1,TRBV12-3/TRBV12-4,CASSLLAGGNSPLHF
TRBD1,TRBV6-6,CASSLPGQGMSGNQPQHF
TRBD1,TRBV7-9,CASSSRDRLSYEQYF
TRBD1,TRBV12-3/TRBV12-4,CASSTGDGSYEQYF
.,TRBV20-1,CSARDWGAASLATEAFF
.,TRBV14,CASSQDIGVEGYTF
.,TRBV25-1,CASSELGAYTGELFF
.,TRBV7-6,CASSSGPYEQYF
TRBD1,TRBV28,CASSLWAQGLKETQYF
TRBD1,TRBV3-1,CASSRPWDSQNTGELFF
TRBD1,TRBV12-3/TRBV12-4,CASSRTGGSRDQPQHF
.,TRBV28,CASREGLQETQYF
.,TRBV28,CASSFWGAAKNIQYF
.,TRBV20-1,CSASVGGALETQYF
.,TRBV12-3/TRBV12-4,CASSSDMYNEQFF
TRBD2,TRBV7-8,CASSLVAGGTGELFF
.,TRBV29-1,CSVVAGVLDTQYF
.,TRBV7-9,CASSLQPDTQYF
TRBD1,TRBV5-1,CASSLQGEVNTEAFF
TRBD1,TRBV5-4,CASSSGQGASRNYGYTF
.,TRBV20-1,CSAREGPLYSNQPQHF
TRBD2,TRBV29-1,CGAGGDTQYF
TRBD2,TRBV28,CASTSGGAGTGELFF
TRBD1,TRBV19,CASTDRGRENEQFF
.,TRBV20-1,CSARHGTGNTIYF
.,TRBV7-9,CASSGPRPGELFF
TRBD1,TRBV5-1,CASRTGGAKNIQYF
.,TRBV3-1,CASRDRSNSPLHF
TRBD2,TRBV27,CASSLYSGGPYNEQFF
TRBD1,TRBV29-1,CSVGQGPSYEQYF
.,TRBV19,CATSLVFNSPLHF